Given below is one T cell receptor beta chain in context. This CDR3 region has 13 residues. Germline CDR1 LGHDT, CDR2 YNNKEL (reference sequence). This sample was taken from a study of identical twins. Everyone who gave samples was a healthy Caucasian. MiXCR was run by TCRdb on the 5' RACE reads, yielding one entry per CDR3 protein. The repertoire consists of 1.5 million to 2 million distinct CDR3 sequences, with roughly a third occurring once and the leading ten covering more than 0.25%. The receptor was derived from a newborn girl in good health. Material: cord blood. V gene TRBV3-1 combines with J gene TRBJ2-7, with TRBD1 matching 8 bases. The assigned J gene may be wrong: the sequence end matches TRBJ2-5 better. CDR3: CASSHTGGETQYF. The CDR3, as DNA: TGTGCCAGCAGCCACACAGGGGGTGAGACCCAGTACTTC.